This T cell receptor (beta chain) comes out of a study of blood T cells in healthy people across ages. Trimming took off 3 bases at V and 4 bases at J, with 9 bases between the two ends. Germline V gene data show CDR1 as SGHTA and CDR2 as FQGNSA. CDR3 length: 13 amino acids. Primed by a sample-barcoded 5' primer and a J-beta primer mix, a second PCR proceeded for about 6 to 12 cycles. The authors tagged each cDNA molecule using a template-switch adaptor with 12 random nucleotides. Each CDR3 protein is one row after TCRdb ran MiXCR on the 5' RACE reads. Among 700,000 to 850,000 distinct CDR3 sequences listed, roughly 53% were seen once. Study-level results: PBMCs that were unsorted prevented a conclusive naive versus antigen-experienced comparison. Among T cells, TCR beta diversity per million cells dropped roughly linearly as age rose.

Concerning this clonotype itself: What it binds is not known.

In each sample, at least 7 million PBMCs were isolated. This clonotype was sampled from a man aged 80 or over in good health. Sequences were obtained from blood. The gene calls are TRBV7-2 and TRBJ2-5, with no clear D. CDR3 in amino acids: CASSFGPTETQYF. For the CDR3, the DNA is TGTGCCAGCAGCTTCGGTCCAACAGAGACCCAGTACTTC.